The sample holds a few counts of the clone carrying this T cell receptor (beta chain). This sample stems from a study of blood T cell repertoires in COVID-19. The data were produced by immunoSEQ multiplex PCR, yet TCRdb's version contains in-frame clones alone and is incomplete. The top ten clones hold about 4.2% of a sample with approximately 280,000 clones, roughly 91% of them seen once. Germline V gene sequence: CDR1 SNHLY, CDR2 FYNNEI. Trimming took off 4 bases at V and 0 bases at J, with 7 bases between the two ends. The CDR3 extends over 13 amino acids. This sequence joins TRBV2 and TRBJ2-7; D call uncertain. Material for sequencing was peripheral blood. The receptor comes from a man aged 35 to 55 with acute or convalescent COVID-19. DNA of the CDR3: TGTGCCAGCAGTGTAGACACCTCCTACGAGCAGTACTTC. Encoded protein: CASSVDTSYEQYF.